The next 8 T cell receptor beta chains were all read from a single sample in a study of blood T cell repertoires in COVID-19 (TCRdb year 2020). The library was prepared using the immunoSEQ multiplex PCR assay. TCRdb stores this immuneACCESS table with in-frame sequences only. Part of the clones is absent; in the studies checked, under half of the shortfall reflects unresolved V genes, and no reason is known for the rest. Here the sample has 250,000 to 300,000 clones; 80% to 90% occur a single time. In total, the top ten clones hold approximately 10% of the sample. Sequencing was carried out using peripheral blood. The receptors here all came from a woman aged 70-85 years with acute or convalescent COVID-19.

The V call is TRBV29-1, the J call TRBJ2-1, with D perhaps matching TRBD1 (6 bases). There are 13 residues in the CDR3. CDR1 is SQVTM and CDR2 is ANQGSEA in the germline V gene. Trimming removed 6 bases at V and 3 bases at J, with 12 bases between. CDR3 amino acids: CSVRKDSYNEQFF. The CDR3 DNA sequence: TGCAGCGTCCGAAAGGACAGCTACAATGAGCAGTTCTTC.

The V call is TRBV5-1, the J call TRBJ1-3; TRBD1 matches 10 bases. The CDR3 contains 15 residues. V gave up 3 bases and J gave up 7 bases; unmatched junction bases: 7. Germline V gene lookup returns CDR1 SGHRS and CDR2 YFSETQ. The CDR3 DNA reads as TGCGCCAGCAGCTCCTCGGGACAGGGGTCCAACACCATATATTTT. Its translation: CASSSSGQGSNTIYF.

The J gene is TRBJ1-5, the V gene TRBV7-2; 10 bases line up with TRBD1. J gave up 2 bases and V 0 bases, and 1 base lay outside the gene matches. Germline assignment: CDR1 SGHTA and CDR2 FQGNSA. The CDR3 length is 16 residues. As DNA, the CDR3 is TGTGCCAGCAGCTTAGCCGGGACAGGGGGCAATCAGCCCCAGCATTTT. It translates to CASSLAGTGGNQPQHF.

This clone has only one observation. The V gene is TRBV4-1, the J gene TRBJ1-2; TRBD1 might be the D (6 bases). Between the trimmed V and J ends, which lost 0 bases and 3 bases, there was a span of 11 bases. Germline V lookup: CDR1 MGHRA, CDR2 YSYEKL. The CDR3 has 15 residues. CDR3 DNA: TGCGCCAGCAGCCAAGATCCAGGGGTGGACTATGGCTACACCTTC. Residues: CASSQDPGVDYGYTF.

V and J are TRBV6-6 and TRBJ1-2, with TRBD1 matching over 7 bases. Unmatched junction bases numbered 6, after V lost 7 bases and J lost 7 bases. This CDR3 contains 12 residues. The germline V gene encodes CDR1 MNHNY and CDR2 SVGAGI (reference sequence). CDR3 bases: TGTGCCAGCAAGACAGGGTTGGGTGGCTACACCTTC. This gives the protein CASKTGLGGYTF.

The genes are TRBV5-1 and TRBJ1-5; 10 nucleotides line up with TRBD1. Looked up from germline, CDR1 is SGHRS and CDR2 is YFSETQ. The trim removed 4 bases at V and 6 bases at J, leaving 4 bases unmatched. The CDR3 totals 14 residues. The CDR3 sequence is CASSPGTGAQPQHF. The CDR3 nucleotides are TGCGCCAGCAGCCCAGGGACAGGGGCTCAGCCCCAGCATTTT.

V usage is TRBV29-1 and J usage is TRBJ1-1, with 12 bases that match TRBD1. CDR1 SQVTM and CDR2 ANQGSEA come from the germline V gene. This CDR3 region has 18 residues. V lost 5 bases to trimming and J lost 5 bases; unmatched junction nucleotides: 18. The DNA for the CDR3 is TGCAGCGTTAACGTGGGTTTCGGGACAGGGGGCGGAAAGACTGAAGCTTTCTTT. This translates into CSVNVGFGTGGGKTEAFF.

The J gene is TRBJ1-6, the V gene TRBV6-5; tentatively, D is TRBD1 (5 bases). V lost 7 bases and J 0 bases, leaving 10 bases between the germline ends. Germline assignment: CDR1 MNHEY and CDR2 SVGAGI. This CDR3 has 15 residues. CDR3 sequence: CASTEGDSYNSPLHF. In DNA form, the CDR3 reads TGTGCCAGCACGGAAGGGGACTCCTATAATTCACCCCTCCACTTT.